This TCR beta chain is drawn from a study of T cell changes during pregnancy in multiple sclerosis. CDR3 length: 13 amino acids. V lost 2 bases and J lost 3, with 8 bases in between. Germline V CDR1 and CDR2: SGDLS, YYNGEE. Sequenced by immunoSEQ multiplex PCR; TCRdb stores in-frame clones only, minus some. Found here are 39,000 or so clones, about 90% of them singletons; the top ten hold more than 8.5%. V gene TRBV9 combines with J gene TRBJ1-1, with D maybe TRBD1 (5 bases). This TCR derives from a female donor with multiple sclerosis, enrolled in a pregnancy study. The material was CD8+ T cells from peripheral blood mononuclear cells, obtained in the first trimester of pregnancy. The CDR3 protein is CASSVGGYTEAFF. The CDR3 DNA follows: TGTGCCAGCAGCGTGGGGGGTTACACTGAAGCTTTCTTT.